This T cell receptor (beta chain) was found in a study of T cells in Graves' hyperthyroidism and ophthalmopathy. This clonotype was picked up many times. Between the trimmed V and J ends, which lost 0 bases and 1 base, there was a span of 9 bases. Germline CDR1 is DFQATT and CDR2 is SNEGSKA (reference sequence). The CDR3 is made up of 14 amino acids. Active moderate-to-severe ophthalmopathy, Clinical Activity Score at least 3, NOSPECS at least 4, under 3 months' duration. Source material for PBMCs was over 8 ml fresh peripheral blood. RNA transcripts provided the source from which TCR beta CDR3 regions were amplified. The HTBI primer set drove a first-round RT-PCR of the TCR CDR3. Each CDR3 protein gets one entry after TCRdb re-called the multiplex PCR reads with MiXCR. The repertoire holds 200,000 to 250,000 distinct CDR3 sequences, with roughly 22% as singletons.

The sequence derives from a woman aged 40 to 55 with Graves' ophthalmopathy. The chain couples TRBV20-1 to TRBJ1-1, with unresolved D. The sequenced sample consisted of blood. The CDR3 is CSARDSFRNTEAFF. The CDR3 DNA is TGCAGTGCTAGAGATAGTTTCAGGAACACTGAAGCTTTCTTT.